This TCR beta chain was documented in a study of shared clonotypes between healthy human individuals. Overall study findings and caveats: In the sorted subsets, rarefaction showed sequencing was incomplete despite large depth. Only a few donors were included, so the genetic and exposure-history diversity represented was limited.

Concerning this clone: What it binds is not known.

CD4+ cells yielded CD45RA+ naive and CD45RA-negative memory subsets. The CDR3 spans 14 residues. The germline V and J ends were trimmed by 2 bases and 6 bases, with 13 bases remaining between them. Germline CDR1 MNHEY, CDR2 SVGAGI. The table came from immunoSEQ multiplex PCR; TCRdb's copy has only in-frame clones and leaves some out. The sample has over a million clones, about 96% seen once. V and J are TRBV6-5 and TRBJ1-1; D possibly corresponds to TRBD1 (5 bases). The sequence derives from a man younger than 45 in good health. The sequencing sample was made of naive CD4+ T cells sorted from blood. The subset was: CD45RA+ positively selected. CDR3 in DNA: TGTGCCAGCAGTTACCGGACCATGGGGGCTGAAGCTTTCTTT. This sequence encodes CASSYRTMGAEAFF.